These 10 T cell receptor beta chains came from one sample sequenced in a study of T cell changes during pregnancy in multiple sclerosis. Profiling relied on immunoSEQ multiplex PCR, and the TCRdb table lists in-frame clones only, not all of them. The sample comprises 77,000 or so clones, roughly 93% of which are singletons, and about 0.69% rests with the top ten. The sample was peripheral blood, taken in the second trimester of pregnancy. The receptors shown here come from a female donor in good health, enrolled as a control in a pregnancy study.

The J gene is TRBJ2-5, the V gene TRBV13; TRBD2 matches 7 bases. V was clipped by 5 bases and J by 2 bases; unmatched bases: 5. The CDR3 length is 14 residues. The V gene's germline CDR1 is PRHDT and CDR2 FYEKMQ (reference sequence). CDR3 residues: CASSHGLVQETQYF. Written as DNA, the CDR3 is TGTGCCAGCAGCCACGGACTAGTGCAAGAGACCCAGTACTTC.

The chain carries TRBV6-5 and TRBJ2-2; D remains unclear. The germline V gene encodes CDR1 MNHEY and CDR2 SVGAGI. This CDR3 has 15 residues. The V end was cut by 4 bases, the J end by 0 bases, with 9 bases between. The CDR3: CASSSRTANTGELFF. The CDR3 DNA reads TGTGCCAGCAGTTCCCGTACAGCGAACACCGGGGAGCTGTTTTTT.

This chain joins TRBV19 and TRBJ1-1; 8 bases are a match to TRBD1. The germline V gene has CDR1 LNHDA and CDR2 SQIVND (reference sequence). V lost 7 bases, J lost 3 bases, and 10 bases stayed unmatched. The length of the CDR3 is 15 residues. DNA for the CDR3: TGTGCCAGTATTCCTGGACAGGGTGGGTACACTGAAGCTTTCTTT. Its protein product is CASIPGQGGYTEAFF.

The chain carries TRBV7-2 and TRBJ2-3, with D perhaps TRBD1 (5 bases). Trimming took 3 bases from V and 5 from J, leaving 9 bases between them. CDR3 length equals 13 residues. Per germline, CDR1 SGHTA and CDR2 FQGNSA. The CDR3 DNA sequence: TGTGCCAGCAGCTTCAGGGTCTTAGATACGCAGTATTTT. It specifies CASSFRVLDTQYF.

The chain employs TRBV13 and TRBJ2-5, with unresolved D. CDR3 size: 13 residues. Germline lookup yields CDR1 PRHDT and CDR2 FYEKMQ (reference sequence). Deletions cut 0 bases from V and 2 bases from J, with 4 bases between. This CDR3 reads CASSLGRQETQYF. The DNA of the CDR3 is TGTGCCAGCAGCTTAGGGCGGCAAGAGACCCAGTACTTC.

The rearrangement joins TRBV7-2 to TRBJ1-5, with a tentative D call TRBD1 (5 bases). CDR3 size: 14 residues. V was trimmed by 4 bases and J by 3 bases, leaving 10 bases between them. CDR1 and CDR2 (germline): SGHTA, FQGNSA. CDR3 nucleotide sequence: TGTGCCAGCAGCTCGGGACTGGACAATCAGCCCCAGCATTTT. It encodes CASSSGLDNQPQHF.

CDR3 loop: CASSTRDRGGYEQYF. Here the CDR3 DNA reads TGTGCCAGCAGTACCAGGGACAGGGGCGGGTACGAGCAGTACTTC. The genes are TRBV6-1 and TRBJ2-7; 10 nucleotides align to TRBD1. There are 15 residues in the CDR3. Germline V gives CDR1 MNHNS, CDR2 SASEGT. The trim removed 5 bases at V and 4 bases at J, leaving 8 bases unmatched.

CDR3 residues: CASRPTPGQVYEQYF. The CDR3 DNA reads as TGTGCCAGCAGACCTACTCCGGGACAGGTTTACGAGCAGTACTTC. The chain carries TRBV7-8 and TRBJ2-7; 8 bases are a match to TRBD1. Germline V gives CDR1 SGHVS, CDR2 FQNEAQ. The CDR3 is made up of 15 amino acids. After removal of 6 bases from V and 4 bases from J, the junction contained 11 bases not matched to a gene.

CDR3 nucleotide sequence: TGTGCCAGCAGCGCTAGCACAGGGGAAATGGGCTACACCTTC. Translating it yields CASSASTGEMGYTF. V and J are TRBV9 and TRBJ1-2; 7 nucleotides agree with TRBD1. Germline V gene lookup returns CDR1 SGDLS and CDR2 YYNGEE. The CDR3 totals 14 residues. Unmatched junction bases numbered 10, after V lost 3 bases and J lost 8 bases.

This chain uses TRBV19 with TRBJ1-5; D possibly corresponds to TRBD1 (5 bases). The CDR3 runs 14 residues. With 7 bases removed from V and 3 bases from J, the gap between germline ends came to 13 bases. From germline, CDR1 is LNHDA and CDR2 SQIVND (reference sequence). CDR3 amino acids: CASTVRDYNQPQHF. For the CDR3, the DNA is TGTGCCAGTACGGTCAGGGACTACAATCAGCCCCAGCATTTT.